This T cell receptor (beta chain) was obtained from a study of immune cell composition in non-small cell lung cancer. To note about this clone: Its antigen is still unknown.

Trimming took 1 base from V and 3 from J; bases not matched to a gene: 2. CDR3 size: 14 residues. Germline CDR1 reads GTSNPN; CDR2 reads SVGIG (reference sequence). Assay: immunoSEQ multiplex PCR; the TCRdb copy retains only in-frame clones and omits some. This sample has roughly 4,000 clones; about three quarters occur once, and the top ten carry approximately 20%. Overall study results and limits: No significant correlation existed between pack-years smoked and tumour clonality. Lung squamous cell carcinoma tumours had significantly higher top 10 clone scores and productive clonality than lung adenocarcinoma. Squamous carcinomas (approximately 75%) more often had tumour-associated clones >0.5% than adenocarcinomas (roughly 33%).

The sample was lung tumor tissue. The V and J genes are TRBV30 and TRBJ1-3, with TRBD1 matching over 8 bases. This sequence was found in a human donor with non-small cell lung cancer. The CDR3 bases are TGTGCCTGGAGTGCCAGGGGGCTTGGAAACACCATATATTTT. Its translation: CAWSARGLGNTIYF. Filled out from reference TRBV30 and TRBJ1-3, the complete variable domain reads SQTIHQWPATLVQPVGSPLSLECTVEGTSNPNLYWYRQAAGRGLQLLFYSVGIGQISSEVPQNLSASRPQDRQFILSSKKLLLSDSGFYLCAWSARGLGNTIYFGEGSWLTVV.